This passage covers 9 T cell receptor beta chains from one sample sequenced in a study of cytomegalovirus exposure and HLA in healthy donors. PCR amplification relied on 60 Vbeta primers (plus 13 Jbeta primers). Produced via immunoSEQ multiplex PCR; TCRdb's table is partial and in-frame only. Among 90,000 to 100,000 clones, 74% were seen once, and the ten largest hold approximately 1.8%. The material sequenced was PBMCs. The origin of the receptors is a male donor in good health and CMV-seronegative.

CDR3 coding DNA: TGTGCCAGTAGTATTCGAGGACTAGCGGGAGGAGTTGTGGAGACCCAGTACTTC. Translating gives CASSIRGLAGGVVETQYF. The chain carries TRBV19 and TRBJ2-5, with 14 bases identical to TRBD2. From germline, CDR1 is LNHDA and CDR2 SQIVND (reference sequence). Trimming cost V 3 bases and J 5 bases; bases outside gene matches: 11. CDR3 length equals 18 residues.

V is TRBV11-3 and J is TRBJ2-7; D may be TRBD2 (5 bases). The ends were cut back, 3 bases at V and 0 bases at J, with 9 bases in the middle. The CDR3 has 14 amino acids. The V gene's germline CDR1 is SGHNT and CDR2 YENEEA. CDR3 residues: CASSFAGTSYEQYF. The CDR3 DNA is TGTGCCAGCAGCTTTGCGGGCACCTCCTACGAGCAGTACTTC.

This clone turned up a few times. J is TRBJ1-2 and V is TRBV7-9; D is unresolved. With 4 bases removed from V and 4 bases from J, the gap between germline ends came to 7 bases. Germline V CDR1 and CDR2: SEHNR, FQNEAQ (reference sequence). CDR3 length: 12 amino acids. The CDR3 sequence is CASSSDTYGYTF. The CDR3 DNA is TGTGCCAGCAGCTCTGACACCTATGGCTACACCTTC.

V gene TRBV30 combines with J gene TRBJ2-7; D is possibly TRBD2 (5 bases). In germline, CDR1 is GTSNPN, CDR2 SVGIG (reference sequence). Deletions cut 3 bases from V and 5 bases from J, with 14 bases between. CDR3 length: 13 amino acids. The CDR3 sequence is CAWSKDSTDEQYF. CDR3 nucleotide sequence: TGTGCCTGGAGCAAGGACTCCACCGACGAGCAGTACTTC.

The chain has TRBV5-1 and TRBJ2-3, with 9 bases lining up with TRBD1. J gave up 4 bases and V 4 bases, and 4 bases lay outside the gene matches. Germline CDR1 is SGHRS and CDR2 is YFSETQ. The length of the CDR3 is 14 residues. In nucleotides, the CDR3 is TGCGCCAGCAGCGGGGACAGGGCCGCAGATACGCAGTATTTT. Protein: CASSGDRAADTQYF.

In its sample, this clone was seen a few times. The gene calls are TRBV5-3 and TRBJ2-3; 7 bases fit TRBD2. TRBV5-3 is treated as an ORF (open reading frame) with a function not yet certain. J was trimmed by 4 bases and V by 4 bases; bases with no gene match: 9. The CDR3 is 15 amino acids. For the CDR3, the DNA is TGTGCCAGAAGCACTGGCGGGAGATGTTCAGATACGCAGTATTTT. It yields the protein CARSTGGRCSDTQYF.

The chain has TRBV2 and TRBJ2-1; TRBD1 might be the D (6 bases). The V and J ends lost 6 bases and 3 bases respectively, with 6 bases between them. The CDR3 is 12 residues long. CDR1 SNHLY and CDR2 FYNNEI come from the germline V gene. For the CDR3, the DNA is TGTGCCAGCAGACAGGGCTACAATGAGCAGTTCTTC. Translated, it gives CASRQGYNEQFF.

This clone was found once. At one end, the junction sequence differs from germline, possibly due to a read error. The CDR3: CSSSLLTGEETQYF. For the CDR3, the DNA is TGTTCCAGCAGCTTATTGACAGGGGAAGAGACCCAGTACTTC. This chain links TRBV7-9 with TRBJ2-5; TRBD1 matches 8 bases. Per germline, CDR1 SEHNR and CDR2 FQNEAQ (reference sequence). The CDR3 totals 14 residues.

CDR3 sequence (DNA): TGTGCCAGTAGGATAAGGGAGGGAGACATTCAGTACTTC. Translated: CASRIREGDIQYF. This chain connects TRBV19 to TRBJ2-4, with 7 bases matching TRBD2. The J segment lost 8 bases and the V segment lost 6 bases, leaving 7 bases of the junction unmatched. This CDR3 is built from 13 residues. CDR1 and CDR2 from the germline V gene are LNHDA and SQIVND (reference sequence).